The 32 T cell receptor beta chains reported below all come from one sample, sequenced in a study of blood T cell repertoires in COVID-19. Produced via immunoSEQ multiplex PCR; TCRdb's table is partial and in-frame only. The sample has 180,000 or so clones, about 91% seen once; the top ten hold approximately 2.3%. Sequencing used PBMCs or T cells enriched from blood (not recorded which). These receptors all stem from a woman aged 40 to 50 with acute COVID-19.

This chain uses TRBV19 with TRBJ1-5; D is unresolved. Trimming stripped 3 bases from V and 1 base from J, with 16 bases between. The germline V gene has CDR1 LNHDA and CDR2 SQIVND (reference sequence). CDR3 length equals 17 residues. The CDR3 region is CASSIPPGGRSNQPQHF. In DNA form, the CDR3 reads TGTGCCAGTAGTATCCCCCCGGGTGGTCGGAGCAATCAGCCCCAGCATTTT.

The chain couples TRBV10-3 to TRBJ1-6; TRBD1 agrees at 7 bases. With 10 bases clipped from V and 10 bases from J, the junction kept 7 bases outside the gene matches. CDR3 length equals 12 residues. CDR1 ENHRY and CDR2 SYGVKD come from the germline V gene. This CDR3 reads CATSDRESPLHF. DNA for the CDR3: TGTGCCACCTCAGACAGGGAATCACCCCTCCACTTT.

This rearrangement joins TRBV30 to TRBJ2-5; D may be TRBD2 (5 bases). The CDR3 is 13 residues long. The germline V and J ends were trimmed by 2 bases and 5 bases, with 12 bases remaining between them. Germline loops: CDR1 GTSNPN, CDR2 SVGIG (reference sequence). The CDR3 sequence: CAWSTSGWETQYF. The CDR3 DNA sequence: TGTGCCTGGAGTACCAGCGGTTGGGAGACCCAGTACTTC.

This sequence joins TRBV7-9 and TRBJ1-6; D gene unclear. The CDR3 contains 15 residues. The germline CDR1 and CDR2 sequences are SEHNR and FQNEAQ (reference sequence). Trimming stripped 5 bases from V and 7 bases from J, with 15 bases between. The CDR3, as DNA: TGTGCCAGCAGCCGGGGAGGGAGCGGCAATTCACCCCTCCACTTT. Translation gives CASSRGGSGNSPLHF.

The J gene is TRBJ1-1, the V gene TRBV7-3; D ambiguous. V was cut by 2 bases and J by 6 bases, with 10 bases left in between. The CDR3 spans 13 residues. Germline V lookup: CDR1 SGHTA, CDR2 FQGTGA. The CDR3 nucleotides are TGTGCCAGCAGCTTAGCGGGAAAGGCTGAAGCTTTCTTT. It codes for CASSLAGKAEAFF. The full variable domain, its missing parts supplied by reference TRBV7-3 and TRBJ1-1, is GAGVSQTPSNKVTEKGKYVELRCDPISGHTALYWYRQSLGQGPEFLIYFQGTGAADDSGLPNDRFFAVRPEGSVSTLKIQRTERGDSAVYLCASSLAGKAEAFFGQGTRLTVV.

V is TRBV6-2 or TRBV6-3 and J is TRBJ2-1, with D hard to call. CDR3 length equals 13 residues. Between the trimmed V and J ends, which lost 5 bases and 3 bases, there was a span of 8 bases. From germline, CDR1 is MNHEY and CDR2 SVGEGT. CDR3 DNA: TGTGCCAGCAGTAGAGGCGTCTACAATGAGCAGTTCTTC. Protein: CASSRGVYNEQFF.

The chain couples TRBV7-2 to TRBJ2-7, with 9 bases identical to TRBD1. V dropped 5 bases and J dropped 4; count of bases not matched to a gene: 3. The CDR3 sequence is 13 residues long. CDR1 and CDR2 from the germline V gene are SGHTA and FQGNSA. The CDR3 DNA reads TGTGCCAGCAGCGCTGACAGGGGGTACGAGCAGTACTTC. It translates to CASSADRGYEQYF. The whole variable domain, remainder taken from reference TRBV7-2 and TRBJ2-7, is GAGVSQSPSNKVTEKGKDVELRCDPISGHTALYWYRQSLGQGLEFLIYFQGNSAPDKSGLPSDRFSAERTGGSVSTLTIQRTQQEDSAVYLCASSADRGYEQYFGPGTRLTVT.

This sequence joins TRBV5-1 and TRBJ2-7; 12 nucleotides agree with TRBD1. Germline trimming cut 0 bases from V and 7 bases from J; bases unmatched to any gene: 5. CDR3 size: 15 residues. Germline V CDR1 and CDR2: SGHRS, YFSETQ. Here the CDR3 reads CASSLDGTGGDEQYF. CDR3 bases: TGCGCCAGCAGCTTGGATGGGACAGGGGGCGATGAGCAGTACTTC.

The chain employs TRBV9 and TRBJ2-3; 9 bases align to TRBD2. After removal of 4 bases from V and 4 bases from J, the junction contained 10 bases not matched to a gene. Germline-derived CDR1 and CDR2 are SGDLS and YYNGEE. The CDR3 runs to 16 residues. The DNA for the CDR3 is TGTGCCAGCAGCTCGTTAGCGGGAGATTGGGCAGATACGCAGTATTTT. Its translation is CASSSLAGDWADTQYF.

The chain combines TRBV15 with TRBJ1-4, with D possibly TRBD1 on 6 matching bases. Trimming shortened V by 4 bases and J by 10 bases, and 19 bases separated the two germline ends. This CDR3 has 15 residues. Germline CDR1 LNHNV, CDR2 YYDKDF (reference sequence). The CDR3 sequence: CATSTTGRDAVKLFF. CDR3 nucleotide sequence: TGTGCCACCAGCACAACAGGGAGAGACGCGGTAAAACTGTTTTTT.

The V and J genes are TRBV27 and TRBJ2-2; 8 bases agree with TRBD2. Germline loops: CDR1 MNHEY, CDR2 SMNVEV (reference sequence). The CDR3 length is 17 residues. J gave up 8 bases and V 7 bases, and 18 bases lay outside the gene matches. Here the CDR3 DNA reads TGTGCCAGCACCCCGACCGGGGGGGGCTCCGTTGGTGGGGAGCTGTTTTTT. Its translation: CASTPTGGGSVGGELFF.

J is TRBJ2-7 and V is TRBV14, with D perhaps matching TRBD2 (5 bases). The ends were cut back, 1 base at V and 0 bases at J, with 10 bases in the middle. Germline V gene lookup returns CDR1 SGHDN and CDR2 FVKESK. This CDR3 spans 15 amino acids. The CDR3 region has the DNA TGTGCCAGCAGCCAAGTGAGCGGCAGCTCCTACGAGCAGTACTTC. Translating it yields CASSQVSGSSYEQYF.

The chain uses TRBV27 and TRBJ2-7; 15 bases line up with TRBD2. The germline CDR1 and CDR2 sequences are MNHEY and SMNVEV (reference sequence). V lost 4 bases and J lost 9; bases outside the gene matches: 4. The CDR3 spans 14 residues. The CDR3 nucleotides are TGTGCCAGCAGTTCCGGGACTAGCGGGGGGAGGCAGTACTTC. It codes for CASSSGTSGGRQYF.

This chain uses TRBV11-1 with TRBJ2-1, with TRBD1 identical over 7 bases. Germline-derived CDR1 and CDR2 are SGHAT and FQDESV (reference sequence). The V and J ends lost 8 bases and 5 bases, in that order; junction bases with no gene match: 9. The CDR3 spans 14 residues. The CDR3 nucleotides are TGTGCCAGCTGGAAGGGGACAGCGAACAATGAGCAGTTCTTC. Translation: CASWKGTANNEQFF. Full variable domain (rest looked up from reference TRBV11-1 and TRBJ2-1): EAEVAQSPRYKITEKSQAVAFWCDPISGHATLYWYRQILGQGPELLVQFQDESVVDDSQLPKDRFSAERLKGVDSTLKIQPAELGDSAMYLCASWKGTANNEQFFGPGTRLTVL.

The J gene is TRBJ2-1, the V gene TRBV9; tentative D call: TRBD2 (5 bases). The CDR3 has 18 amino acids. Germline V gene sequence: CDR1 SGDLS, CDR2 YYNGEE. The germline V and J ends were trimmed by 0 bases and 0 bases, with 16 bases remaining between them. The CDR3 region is CASSVGLGGPSSYNEQFF. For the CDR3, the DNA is TGTGCCAGCAGCGTAGGATTAGGCGGGCCTAGCTCCTACAATGAGCAGTTCTTC.

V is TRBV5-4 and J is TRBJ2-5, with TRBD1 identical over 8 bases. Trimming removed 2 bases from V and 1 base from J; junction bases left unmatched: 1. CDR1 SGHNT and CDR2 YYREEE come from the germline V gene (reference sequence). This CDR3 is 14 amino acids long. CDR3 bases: TGTGCCAGCAGCTTTGGACAGGGCCAAGAGACCCAGTACTTC. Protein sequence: CASSFGQGQETQYF.

The CDR3 is CASSSTLAGISYNEQFF. CDR3 DNA: TGCGCCAGCAGCTCAACTTTAGCGGGTATTTCGTACAATGAGCAGTTCTTC. This chain connects TRBV5-1 to TRBJ2-1; TRBD2 matches 7 bases. The J segment lost 4 bases and the V segment lost 3 bases, leaving 13 bases of the junction unmatched. The CDR3 spans 17 residues. Germline V gene sequence: CDR1 SGHRS, CDR2 YFSETQ. Variable domain in full (rest from reference TRBV5-1 and TRBJ2-1): KAGVTQTPRYLIKTRGQQVTLSCSPISGHRSVSWYQQTPGQGLQFLFEYFSETQRNKGNFPGRFSGRQFSNSRSEMNVSTLELGDSALYLCASSSTLAGISYNEQFFGPGTRLTVL.

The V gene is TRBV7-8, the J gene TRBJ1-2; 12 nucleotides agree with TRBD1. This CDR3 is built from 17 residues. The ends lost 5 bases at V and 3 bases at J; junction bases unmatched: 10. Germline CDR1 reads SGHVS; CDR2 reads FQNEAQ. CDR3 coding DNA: TGTGCCAGCAGCCGAGGGACAGGGGGCTACTTTTACTATGGCTACACCTTC. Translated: CASSRGTGGYFYYGYTF.

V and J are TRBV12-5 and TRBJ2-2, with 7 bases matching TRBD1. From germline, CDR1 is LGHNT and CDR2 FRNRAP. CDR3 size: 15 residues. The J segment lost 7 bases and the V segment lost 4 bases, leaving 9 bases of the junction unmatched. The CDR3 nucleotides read TGTGCTAGTGGTTCCCGACAGGGAAGGAGCGGGGAGCTGTTTTTT. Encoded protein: CASGSRQGRSGELFF.

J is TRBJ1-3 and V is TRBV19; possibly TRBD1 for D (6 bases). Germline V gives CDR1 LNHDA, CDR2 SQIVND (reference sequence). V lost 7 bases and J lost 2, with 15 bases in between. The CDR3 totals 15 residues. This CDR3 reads CASKLIRGPGNTIYF. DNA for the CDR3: TGTGCCAGTAAACTAATCAGGGGTCCTGGAAACACCATATATTTT.

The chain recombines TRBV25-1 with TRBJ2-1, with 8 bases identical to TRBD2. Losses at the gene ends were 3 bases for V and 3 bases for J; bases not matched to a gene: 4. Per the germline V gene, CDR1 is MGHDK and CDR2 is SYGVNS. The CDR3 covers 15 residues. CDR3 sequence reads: CASSEALAGYNEQFF. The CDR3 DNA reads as TGTGCCAGCAGTGAGGCTCTAGCGGGCTACAATGAGCAGTTCTTC.

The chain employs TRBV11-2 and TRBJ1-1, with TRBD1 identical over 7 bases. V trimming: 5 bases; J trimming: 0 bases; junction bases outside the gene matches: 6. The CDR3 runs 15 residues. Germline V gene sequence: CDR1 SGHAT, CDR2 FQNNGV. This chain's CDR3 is CASSTRTGMNTEAFF. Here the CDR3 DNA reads TGTGCCAGCAGCACTCGGACAGGAATGAACACTGAAGCTTTCTTT.

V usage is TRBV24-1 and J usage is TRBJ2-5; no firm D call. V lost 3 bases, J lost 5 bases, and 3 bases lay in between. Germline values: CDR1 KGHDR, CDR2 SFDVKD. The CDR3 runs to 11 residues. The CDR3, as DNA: TGTGCCACCAGTGATCGGGAGACCCAGTACTTC. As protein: CATSDRETQYF.

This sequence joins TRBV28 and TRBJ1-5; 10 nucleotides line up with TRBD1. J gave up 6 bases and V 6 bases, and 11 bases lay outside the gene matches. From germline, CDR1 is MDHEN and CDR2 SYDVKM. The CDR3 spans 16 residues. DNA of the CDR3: TGTGCCAGCAGGGCCACCGGGACAGGGGCGCGTCAGCCCCAGCATTTT. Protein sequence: CASRATGTGARQPQHF.

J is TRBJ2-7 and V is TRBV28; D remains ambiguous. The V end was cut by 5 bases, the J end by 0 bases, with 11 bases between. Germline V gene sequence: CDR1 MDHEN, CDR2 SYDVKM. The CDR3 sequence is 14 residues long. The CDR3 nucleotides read TGTGCCAGCAGTGAACTTTCTAGCTCCTACGAGCAGTACTTC. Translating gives CASSELSSSYEQYF. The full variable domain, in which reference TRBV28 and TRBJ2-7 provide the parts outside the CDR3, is DVKVTQSSRYLVKRTGEKVFLECVQDMDHENMFWYRQDPGLGLRLIYFSYDVKMKEKGDIPEGYSVSREKKERFSLILESASTNQTSMYLCASSELSSSYEQYFGPGTRLTVT.

CDR3 nucleotide sequence: TGTGCCAGCAGCTTAAGGCGGACTAGCGGAAACACAGATACGCAGTATTTT. Its protein is CASSLRRTSGNTDTQYF. The genes are TRBV7-3 and TRBJ2-3, with 10 bases matching TRBD2. The trim removed 1 base at V and 2 bases at J, leaving 6 bases unmatched. Germline-derived CDR1 and CDR2 are SGHTA and FQGTGA. The CDR3 length is 17 residues.

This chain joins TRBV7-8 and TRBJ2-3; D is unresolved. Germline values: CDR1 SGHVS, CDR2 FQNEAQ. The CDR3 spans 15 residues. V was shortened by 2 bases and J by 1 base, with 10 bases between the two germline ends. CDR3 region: CASSLLRLGTDTQYF. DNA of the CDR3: TGTGCCAGCAGCTTACTACGCTTGGGCACAGATACGCAGTATTTT.

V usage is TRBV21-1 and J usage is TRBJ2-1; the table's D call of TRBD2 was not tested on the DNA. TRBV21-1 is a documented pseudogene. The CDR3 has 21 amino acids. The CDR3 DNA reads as TGTGCCAGGGGAAGGGAGTGGACTAGCGGGAGGGTAAGAGTCCCCTACAATGAGCAGTTCTTC. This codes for CARGREWTSGRVRVPYNEQFF.

CDR3: CASSPGLAQETQYF. CDR3 nucleotide sequence: TGTGCCAGCAGCCCGGGACTAGCCCAAGAGACCCAGTACTTC. The chain links TRBV9 to TRBJ2-5; 9 bases line up with TRBD2. CDR1 SGDLS and CDR2 YYNGEE come from the germline V gene. V lost 4 bases and J lost 1; bases outside the gene matches: 2. This CDR3 comprises 14 residues.

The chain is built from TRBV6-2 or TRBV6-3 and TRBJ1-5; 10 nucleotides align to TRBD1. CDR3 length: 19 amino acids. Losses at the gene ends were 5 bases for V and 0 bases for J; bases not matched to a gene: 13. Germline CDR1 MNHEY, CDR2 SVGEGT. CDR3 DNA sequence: TGTGCCAGCAGTGCCTACCGGGACAGGGGATTTGGTAGCAATCAGCCCCAGCATTTT. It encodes CASSAYRDRGFGSNQPQHF.

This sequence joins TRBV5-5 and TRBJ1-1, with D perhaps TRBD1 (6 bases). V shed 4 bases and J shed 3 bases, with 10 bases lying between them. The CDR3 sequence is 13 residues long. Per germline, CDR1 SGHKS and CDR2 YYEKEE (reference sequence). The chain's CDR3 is CASSLAGDTEAFF. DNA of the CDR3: TGTGCCAGCAGCCTTGCAGGGGACACTGAAGCTTTCTTT.

The DNA of the CDR3 is TGTGCCAGCAGTACCCAGAGGCAGCCCCAGCATTTT. Its translation is CASSTQRQPQHF. The rearrangement links TRBV12-3 or TRBV12-4 to TRBJ1-5; no firm D call. V lost 5 bases and J 7 bases, leaving 9 bases between the germline ends. The CDR3 totals 12 residues.